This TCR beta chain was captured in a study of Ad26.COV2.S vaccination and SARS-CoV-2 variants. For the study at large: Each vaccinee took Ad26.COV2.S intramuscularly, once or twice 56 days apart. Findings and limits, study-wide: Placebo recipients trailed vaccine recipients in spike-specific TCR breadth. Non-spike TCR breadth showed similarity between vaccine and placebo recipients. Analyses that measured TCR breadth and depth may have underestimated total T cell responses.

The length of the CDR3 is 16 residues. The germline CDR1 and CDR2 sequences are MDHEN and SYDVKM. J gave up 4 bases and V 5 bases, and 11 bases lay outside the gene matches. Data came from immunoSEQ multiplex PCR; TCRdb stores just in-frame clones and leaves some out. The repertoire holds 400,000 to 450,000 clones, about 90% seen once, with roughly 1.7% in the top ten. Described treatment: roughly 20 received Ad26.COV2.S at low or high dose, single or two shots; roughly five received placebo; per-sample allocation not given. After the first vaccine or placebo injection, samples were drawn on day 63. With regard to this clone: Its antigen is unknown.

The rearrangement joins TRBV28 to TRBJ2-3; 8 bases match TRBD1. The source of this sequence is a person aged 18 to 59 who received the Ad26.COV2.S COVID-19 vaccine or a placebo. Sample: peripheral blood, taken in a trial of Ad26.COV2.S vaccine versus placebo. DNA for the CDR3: TGTGCCAGCAGTACCTATCAGGGGGCATTGGCAGATACGCAGTATTTT. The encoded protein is CASSTYQGALADTQYF.